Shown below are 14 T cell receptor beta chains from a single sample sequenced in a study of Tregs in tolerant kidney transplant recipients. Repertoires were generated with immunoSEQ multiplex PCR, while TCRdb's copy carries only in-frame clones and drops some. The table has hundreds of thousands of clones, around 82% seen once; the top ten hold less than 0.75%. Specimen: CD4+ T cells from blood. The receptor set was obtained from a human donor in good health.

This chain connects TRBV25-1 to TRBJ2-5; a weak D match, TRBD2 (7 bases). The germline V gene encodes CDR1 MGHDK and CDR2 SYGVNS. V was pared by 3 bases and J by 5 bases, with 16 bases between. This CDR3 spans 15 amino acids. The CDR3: CASSDPQGGGETQYF. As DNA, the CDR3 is TGTGCCAGCAGTGATCCCCAGGGAGGGGGGGAGACCCAGTACTTC.

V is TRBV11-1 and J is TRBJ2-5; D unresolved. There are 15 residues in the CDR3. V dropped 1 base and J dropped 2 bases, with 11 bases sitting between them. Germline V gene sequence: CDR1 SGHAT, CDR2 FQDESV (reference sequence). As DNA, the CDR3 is TGTGCCAGCAGCTTAGGTGGGGTAAGGCAAGAGACCCAGTACTTC. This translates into CASSLGGVRQETQYF.

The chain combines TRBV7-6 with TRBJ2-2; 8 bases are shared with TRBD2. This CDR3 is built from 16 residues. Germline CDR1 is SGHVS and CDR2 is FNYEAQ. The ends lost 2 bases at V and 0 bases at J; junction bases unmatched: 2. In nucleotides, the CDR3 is TGTGCCAGCAGCTTACGTAGCGGGGCGAACACCGGGGAGCTGTTTTTT. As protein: CASSLRSGANTGELFF.

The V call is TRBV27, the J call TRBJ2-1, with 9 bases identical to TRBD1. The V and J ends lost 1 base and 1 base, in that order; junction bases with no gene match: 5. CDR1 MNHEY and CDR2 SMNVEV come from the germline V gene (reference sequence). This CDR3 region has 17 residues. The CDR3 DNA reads TGTGCCAGCAGTTTATTTTCGACAGGGGGATCCTACAATGAGCAGTTCTTC. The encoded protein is CASSLFSTGGSYNEQFF.

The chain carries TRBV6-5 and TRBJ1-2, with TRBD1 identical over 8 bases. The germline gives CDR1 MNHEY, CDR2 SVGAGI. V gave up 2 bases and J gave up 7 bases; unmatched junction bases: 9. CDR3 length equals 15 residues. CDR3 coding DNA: TGTGCCAGCAGTTACACGGGGACAGGATTGGGTGGCTACACCTTC. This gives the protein CASSYTGTGLGGYTF.

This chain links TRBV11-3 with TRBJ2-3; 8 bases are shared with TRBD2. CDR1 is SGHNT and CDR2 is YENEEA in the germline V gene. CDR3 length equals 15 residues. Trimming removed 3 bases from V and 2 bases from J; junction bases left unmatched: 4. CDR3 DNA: TGTGCCAGCAGCTTGGGCGGGGGGAACACAGATACGCAGTATTTT. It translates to CASSLGGGNTDTQYF.

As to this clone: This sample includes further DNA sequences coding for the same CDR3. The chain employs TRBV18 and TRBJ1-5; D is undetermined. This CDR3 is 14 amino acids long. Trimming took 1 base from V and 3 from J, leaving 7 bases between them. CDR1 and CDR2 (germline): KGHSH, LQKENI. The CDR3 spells CASSPQGNNQPQHF. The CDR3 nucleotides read TGTGCCAGCTCACCACAGGGTAACAATCAGCCCCAGCATTTT.

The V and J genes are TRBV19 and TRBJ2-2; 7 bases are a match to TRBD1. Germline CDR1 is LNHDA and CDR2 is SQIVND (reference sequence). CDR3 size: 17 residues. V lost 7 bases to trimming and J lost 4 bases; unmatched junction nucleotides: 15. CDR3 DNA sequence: TGTGCCAGTATAGGAGACAGGGTGGGGAGACGCACCGGGGAGCTGTTTTTT. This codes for CASIGDRVGRRTGELFF.

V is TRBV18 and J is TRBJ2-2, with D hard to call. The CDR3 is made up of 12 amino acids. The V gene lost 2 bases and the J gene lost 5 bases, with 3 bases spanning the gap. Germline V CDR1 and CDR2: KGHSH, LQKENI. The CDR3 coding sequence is TGTGCCAGCTCACCAGGGACCGGGGAGCTGTTTTTT. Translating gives CASSPGTGELFF. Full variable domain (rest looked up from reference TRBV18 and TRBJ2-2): NAGVMQNPRHLVRRRGQEARLRCSPMKGHSHVYWYRQLPEEGLKFMVYLQKENIIDESGMPKERFSAEFPKEGPSILRIQQVVRGDSAAYFCASSPGTGELFFGEGSRLTVL.

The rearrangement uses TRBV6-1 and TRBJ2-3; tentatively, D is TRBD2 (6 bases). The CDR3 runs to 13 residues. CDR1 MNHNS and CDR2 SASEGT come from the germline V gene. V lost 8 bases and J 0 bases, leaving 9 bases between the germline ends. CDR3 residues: CASAGSSTDTQYF. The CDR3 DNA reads TGTGCCAGCGCGGGGTCTAGCACAGATACGCAGTATTTT.

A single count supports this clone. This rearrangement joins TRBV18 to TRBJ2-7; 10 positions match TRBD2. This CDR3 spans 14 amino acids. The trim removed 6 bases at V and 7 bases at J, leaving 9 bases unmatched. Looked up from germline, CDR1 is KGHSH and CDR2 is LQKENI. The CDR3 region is CASSLSGRAGEQYF. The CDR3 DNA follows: TGTGCCAGCTCCCTCAGCGGGAGGGCCGGTGAGCAGTACTTC.

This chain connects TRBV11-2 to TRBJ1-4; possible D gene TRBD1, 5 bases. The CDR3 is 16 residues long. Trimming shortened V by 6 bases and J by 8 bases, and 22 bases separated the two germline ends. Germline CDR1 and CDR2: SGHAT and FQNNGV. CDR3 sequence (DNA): TGTGCCAGCAGGCGACGGGGGGGGGTGACGGCCGAAAAACTGTTTTTT. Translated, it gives CASRRRGGVTAEKLFF.

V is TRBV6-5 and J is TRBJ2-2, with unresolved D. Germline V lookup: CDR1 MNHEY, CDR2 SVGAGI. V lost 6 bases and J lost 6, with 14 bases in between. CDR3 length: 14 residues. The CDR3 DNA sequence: TGTGCCAGCAGCCCCATAGGGCCCCCCGGGGAGCTGTTTTTT. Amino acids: CASSPIGPPGELFF.

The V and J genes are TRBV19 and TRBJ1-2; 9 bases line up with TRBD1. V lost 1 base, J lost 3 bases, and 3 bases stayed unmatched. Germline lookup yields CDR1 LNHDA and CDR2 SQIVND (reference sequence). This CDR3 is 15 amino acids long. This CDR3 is CASSIGDRADYGYTF. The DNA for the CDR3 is TGTGCCAGTAGTATAGGGGACAGGGCGGACTATGGCTACACCTTC.